These 8 T cell receptor beta chains share one sample of origin, sequenced in a study of T cells in Graves' hyperthyroidism and ophthalmopathy (dated by TCRdb to between 2018 and 2021). The library was built by means of multiplex PCR. The sequencer was an Illumina HiSeq 2000. Amplification of TCR beta CDR3 regions was carried out from RNA transcripts. The TCR CDR3 was subjected to a first round of RT-PCR using the HTBI primer set and the Qiagen OneStep RT-PCR kit. TCRdb trimmed the raw reads at Q25, called clones with MiXCR and kept productive beta chains. Rows are combined by CDR3 protein, so each entry shows the most common genes and DNA. The sample table contains a few hundred thousand distinct CDR3 sequences; only one count was recorded for more than 45% of them. The ten top clones hold approximately 8.4% of the sample. Sequenced material: peripheral blood or thyroid tissue (not recorded which). The receptor set was obtained from a woman aged 18 to 35 with Graves' hyperthyroidism.

This clonotype was observed at least ten times. The chain links TRBV20-1 to TRBJ2-7, with 8 bases fitting TRBD2. Per germline, CDR1 DFQATT and CDR2 SNEGSKA (reference sequence). The CDR3 has 11 residues. The J segment lost 3 bases and the V segment lost 8 bases, leaving 3 bases of the junction unmatched. The CDR3 region is CSPSGSYEQYF. The CDR3 bases are TGCAGTCCAAGCGGGAGCTACGAGCAGTACTTC.

The V call is TRBV18, the J call TRBJ2-5; D possibly corresponds to TRBD2 (5 bases). Germline loops: CDR1 KGHSH, CDR2 LQKENI. V was pared by 0 bases and J by 1 base, with 6 bases between. The CDR3 is 14 residues long. The CDR3 bases are TGTGCCAGCTCACCACCCGGGATCCAAGAGACCCAGTACTTC. Translated, it gives CASSPPGIQETQYF.

V gene TRBV6-5 combines with J gene TRBJ1-5; a weak D match, TRBD1 (5 bases). Germline V gene data show CDR1 as MNHEY and CDR2 as SVGAGI. CDR3 length: 17 residues. V lost 6 bases and J lost 2, with 20 bases in between. CDR3 protein: CASSPMLTLGGNQPQHF. CDR3 DNA: TGTGCCAGCAGCCCTATGTTGACGTTGGGGGGCAATCAGCCCCAGCATTTT.

This clonotype was observed at least ten times. The chain joins TRBV12-3 or TRBV12-4 to TRBJ1-4; D remains unclear. V lost 4 bases and J lost 4, with 19 bases in between. The CDR3 consists of 17 residues. CDR3 region: CASSSQDGLVLNEKLFF. CDR3 DNA sequence: TGTGCCAGCAGTTCTCAAGATGGACTGGTCCTTAATGAAAAACTGTTTTTT.

V is TRBV7-9 and J is TRBJ2-7; tentative D call: TRBD1 (5 bases). The tail of the sequence fits TRBJ2-1 better, so the J call may be wrong. Germline V gene lookup returns CDR1 SEHNR and CDR2 FQNEAQ (reference sequence). The CDR3 contains 13 residues. CDR3 DNA sequence: TGTGCCAGCAGCTTACAGGGATGGGATGAGCAGTTCTTC. Residues: CASSLQGWDEQFF.

J is TRBJ1-1 and V is TRBV29-1; maybe TRBD1 (6 bases). Germline loops: CDR1 SQVTM, CDR2 ANQGSEA. The CDR3 runs 11 residues. The CDR3 DNA reads TGCGGGGGGCAGGTGGCCACTGAAGCTTTCTTT. Protein product: CGGQVATEAFF. The entire variable domain, with the rest obtained from reference TRBV29-1 and TRBJ1-1, is as follows: SAVISQKPSRDICQRGTSLTIQCQVDSQVTMMFWYRQQPGQSLTLIATANQGSEATYESGFVIDKFPISRPNLTFSTLTVSNMSPEDSSIYLCGGQVATEAFFGQGTRLTVV.

This clonotype has only a few counts. The chain employs TRBV3-1 and TRBJ2-5; D is ambiguous. The CDR3 loop spans 16 amino acids. CDR1 is LGHDT and CDR2 is YNNKEL in the germline V gene (reference sequence). V was clipped by 4 bases and J by 2 bases, with 17 bases between them. CDR3 sequence (DNA): TGTGCCAGCAGCCCTGGTATCCGATCCTTTCAAGAGACCCAGTACTTC. It is translated as CASSPGIRSFQETQYF.

The chain is built from TRBV10-3 and TRBJ1-1, with D possibly matching TRBD1 (5 bases). The CDR3 contains 13 residues. The germline gives CDR1 ENHRY, CDR2 SYGVKD. CDR3 DNA sequence: TGTGCTAGGGGCCCTTCCGCGAACACTGAAGCTTTCTTT. Its translation: CARGPSANTEAFF.